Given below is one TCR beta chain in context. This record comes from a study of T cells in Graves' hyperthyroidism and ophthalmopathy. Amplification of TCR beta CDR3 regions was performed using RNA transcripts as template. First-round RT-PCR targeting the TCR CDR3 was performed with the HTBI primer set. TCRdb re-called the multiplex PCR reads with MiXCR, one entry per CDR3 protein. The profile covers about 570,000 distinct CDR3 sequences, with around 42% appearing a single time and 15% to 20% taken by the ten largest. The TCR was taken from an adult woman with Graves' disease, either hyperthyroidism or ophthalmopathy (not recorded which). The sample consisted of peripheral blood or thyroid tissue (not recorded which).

The CDR3 nucleotides are TGTGCCAGCAGTTGGCCGGGACAGTACCAAGAGACCCAGTACTTC. Translated: CASSWPGQYQETQYF. This rearrangement joins TRBV12-3 or TRBV12-4 to TRBJ2-5, with TRBD1 identical over 7 bases. This CDR3 region has 15 residues. With V trimmed by 4 bases and J by 0 bases, 5 bases remained unmatched.